This TCR beta chain was observed in a study of Graves' ophthalmopathy and Graves' hyperthyroidism. Amplifying from RNA transcripts, the study obtained TCR beta CDR3 regions. RT-PCR in the first round used HTBI primers; a second-round multiplex PCR followed. TCRdb analysed the multiplex PCR reads with MiXCR anew, one entry per CDR3 protein. The sample consists of about 220,000 distinct CDR3 sequences, about 22% of them appearing once. The V gene end was trimmed by 3 bases and the J gene end by 2 bases; junction bases not matched to a gene: 4. CDR3 size: 14 residues. The germline V gene encodes CDR1 SGHRS and CDR2 YFSETQ. A note on this clonotype: Its antigen is unidentified.

Study observations and caveats: Most clonotypes expanded in thyroid above 0.001 frequency were present in blood too.

Moderate-to-severe activity, CAS at least 3, NOSPECS at least 4 and duration under 3 months characterized donors with ophthalmopathy. Other autoimmune diseases, uncontrolled infections, pregnancy or lactation excluded patients from enrollment. Clinical symptoms and serum thyroxine were used for diagnosis; TRAb, thyroid ultrasound and orbital computed tomography were also relied on. This receptor was taken from a woman aged 50 to 60 with Graves' ophthalmopathy. The chain has TRBV5-1 and TRBJ2-7; 8 nucleotides match TRBD1. Input material: peripheral blood. As DNA, the CDR3 is TGCGCCAGCAGCTGGACAGGGCCCCCCTACGAGCAGTACTTC. It codes for CASSWTGPPYEQYF.